The rows below give T cell receptor beta chains drawn from one sample of a study of CD8 T cells in cerebrospinal fluid in Alzheimer's disease. TCRdb reprocessed the 10x single-cell sequencing reads, with one entry per CDR3 protein and no DNA. The listing records about 1,100 distinct CDR3 sequences. The sample was cerebrospinal fluid. The receptors were gathered from a human donor with Parkinson's disease. The CDR3 runs from the conserved cysteine through the conserved F or W. Clone size is shown for a subset of rows, as once, few, many or a class of expanded clone.

j_gene: TRBJ2-3; abundance: .; v_gene: TRBV6-2/TRBV6-3; CDR3aa: CASSYGEVDPDTQYF
j_gene: TRBJ2-2; abundance: large; v_gene: TRBV20-1; CDR3aa: CSASSQSTGELFF
j_gene: TRBJ1-1; abundance: .; v_gene: TRBV11-3; CDR3aa: CASSLTQTTEAFF
j_gene: TRBJ2-2; abundance: medium-sized; v_gene: TRBV7-2; CDR3aa: CASSRQGAEFTGELFF
j_gene: TRBJ2-2; abundance: .; v_gene: TRBV6-2/TRBV6-3; CDR3aa: CASSYSGSTGELFF
j_gene: TRBJ2-7; abundance: large; v_gene: TRBV7-9; CDR3aa: CASSGGVGHYEQYF
j_gene: TRBJ2-3; abundance: large; v_gene: TRBV20-1; CDR3aa: CSAQGQRSFDTQYF
j_gene: TRBJ2-5; abundance: medium-sized; v_gene: TRBV7-9; CDR3aa: CASSPSRETQYF
j_gene: TRBJ1-1; abundance: medium-sized; v_gene: TRBV20-1; CDR3aa: CSAPPGGGVTEAFF
j_gene: TRBJ1-2; abundance: medium-sized; v_gene: TRBV2; CDR3aa: CANPKKTGTGNGYTF
j_gene: TRBJ2-3; abundance: medium-sized; v_gene: TRBV5-1; CDR3aa: CASSRRTSGSTDTQYF
j_gene: TRBJ2-7; abundance: large; v_gene: TRBV5-1; CDR3aa: CASSLGAGGYEQYF
j_gene: TRBJ1-4; abundance: .; v_gene: TRBV6-5; CDR3aa: CASSLREGQRLSLRSNEKLFF
j_gene: TRBJ1-1; abundance: medium-sized; v_gene: TRBV21-1; CDR3aa: CASSKEEGAGTEAFF
j_gene: TRBJ2-7; abundance: .; v_gene: TRBV5-5; CDR3aa: CASSLVRSLEQYF
j_gene: TRBJ2-7; abundance: .; v_gene: TRBV20-1; CDR3aa: CSAPVGGWSYEQYF
j_gene: TRBJ1-6; abundance: medium-sized; v_gene: TRBV5-4; CDR3aa: CASSSGDRLTNSPLHF
j_gene: TRBJ1-3; abundance: medium-sized; v_gene: TRBV6-6; CDR3aa: CASSPGTLTGPGNTIYF
j_gene: TRBJ1-1; abundance: medium-sized; v_gene: TRBV5-1; CDR3aa: CASSLTGNTEAFF
j_gene: TRBJ2-7; abundance: .; v_gene: TRBV6-5; CDR3aa: CASSQGLAGGLYEQYF
j_gene: TRBJ2-1; abundance: medium-sized; v_gene: TRBV6-1; CDR3aa: CASSIEGRWSEQFF
j_gene: TRBJ2-7; abundance: medium-sized; v_gene: TRBV2; CDR3aa: CASSEIDKRYEQYF
j_gene: TRBJ2-1; abundance: medium-sized; v_gene: TRBV7-3; CDR3aa: CASSVTGLAGTAVNEQFF
j_gene: TRBJ1-2; abundance: .; v_gene: TRBV7-2; CDR3aa: CASSAGQGYGYTF
j_gene: TRBJ1-3; abundance: medium-sized; v_gene: TRBV2; CDR3aa: CASSVDLSGNTIYF
j_gene: TRBJ1-4; abundance: large; v_gene: TRBV18; CDR3aa: CASSPSDEKLFF
j_gene: TRBJ2-3; abundance: medium-sized; v_gene: TRBV18; CDR3aa: CASSLNSISDTQYF
j_gene: TRBJ1-5; abundance: medium-sized; v_gene: TRBV20-1; CDR3aa: CSANLDLNQPQHF